The rows below give T cell receptor beta chains drawn from one sample of a study of blood T cells in healthy people across ages. TCRdb used MiXCR to reprocess the 5' RACE reads, holding one entry per CDR3 protein. The data contain hundreds of thousands of distinct CDR3 sequences, roughly 30% of them singletons. Sequenced input: blood. These receptors were collected from a woman of 80 years or more in good health. Each CDR3 is given with its conserved first and last residue. A D gene is named only where the DNA matches it firmly. A row's size may be missing; if present it is once, few, many or a size class.

TRBV6-5	-	TRBJ1-5	-	TGTGCCAGCAATCCTACCTTCGACCGTTTCCCCCAGCATTTT	CASNPTFDRFPQHF
TRBV20-1	TRBD2	TRBJ2-7	-	TGCAGTGTCCACCTAGCGGGGGGCTCCCAAGAGGCCCAGTACTTC	CSVHLAGGSQEAQYF
TRBV18	-	TRBJ2-3	few	TGTGCCAGCTCACCACCTTACACAGATACGCAGTATTTT	CASSPPYTDTQYF
TRBV14	-	TRBJ2-3	many	TGTGCCAGCAGCCAACGTCTTGCAGATACGCAGTATTTT	CASSQRLADTQYF
TRBV10-3	-	TRBJ1-1	many	TGTGCCATCAGCGGCGGGACACGGAACACTGAAGCTTTCTTT	CAISGGTRNTEAFF
TRBV4-3	TRBD1	TRBJ2-5	many	TGCGCCAGCAGCCAAGAAATGAGACAGGGCATGGAGACCCAGTACTTC	CASSQEMRQGMETQYF
TRBV4-2	-	TRBJ1-2	-	TGTGCCAGCAGCCAAGGCGAGTCGACCCGGGGGGGCTACACCTTC	CASSQGESTRGGYTF
TRBV20-1	-	TRBJ1-2	-	TGCAGTGCCCACTCCGCCGGTCCGGCCGACGCGAACTATGGCTACACCTTC	CSAHSAGPADANYGYTF
TRBV5-1	TRBD2	TRBJ2-1	many	TGCGCCAGCAGCTTGGGCGGGGGGGCGTCGCTTGAGCAGTTCTTC	CASSLGGGASLEQFF
TRBV20-1	TRBD1	TRBJ2-4	many	TGCAGTGCTAGGGTTGGGGACAGGGGGAACATTCAGTACTTC	CSARVGDRGNIQYF
TRBV11-2	-	TRBJ2-7	-	TGTGCCAGCAGCCTCGTAGGGACGGGGTTCTCCTACGAGCAGTACTTC	CASSLVGTGFSYEQYF
TRBV29-1	TRBD1	TRBJ2-1	-	TGCAGCGTGGGGACAGGGGGCAACGAGCAGTTCTTC	CSVGTGGNEQFF
TRBV2	-	TRBJ2-5	-	TGTGCCAGGAAGGACTATCCAGAGACCCAGTACTTC	CARKDYPETQYF
TRBV7-9	TRBD2	TRBJ2-3	many	TGTGCCAGCAGTTCGTCCGTAGCGGGGGGGCCGTCAGATACGCAGTATTTT	CASSSSVAGGPSDTQYF
TRBV12-3/TRBV12-4	TRBD1	TRBJ1-5	many	TGTGCCAGCAGCTACCGACAGGGGAGCAATCAGCCCCAGCATTTT	CASSYRQGSNQPQHF
TRBV21-1	-	TRBJ2-7	few	TGTGCCAGCAGCACTACAGGGGGCTCCTACAATGAGCAGTACTTC	CASSTTGGSYNEQYF
TRBV9	TRBD1	TRBJ1-2	-	TGTGCCAGCAGCGTAGGTAGTGGGACAGGGCCATATGGCTACACCTTC	CASSVGSGTGPYGYTF
TRBV6-5	TRBD2	TRBJ2-1	-	TGTGCCAGCAGTTCTGGACGTAGCGGGGAGCAGTTCTTC	CASSSGRSGEQFF
TRBV20-1	TRBD1	TRBJ2-1	-	TGCAGTGGGACAGGGCAAATTAACAATGAGCAGTTCTTC	CSGTGQINNEQFF
TRBV14	TRBD1	TRBJ2-5	many	TGTGCCAGCAGCCCTCGGACAGGGGGCGTTCGATTGGAGACCCAGTACTTC	CASSPRTGGVRLETQYF
TRBV5-5	-	TRBJ1-4	-	TGTGCCAGCAGCCCCGGGAGAGGGTCGGATGAAAAACTGTTTTTT	CASSPGRGSDEKLFF
TRBV3-1	TRBD2	TRBJ2-2	-	TGTGCCAGCAGCCCCTCGGGGGGCGGGGAGCTGTTTTTT	CASSPSGGGELFF
TRBV12-3/TRBV12-4	TRBD1	TRBJ1-5	many	TGTGCCAGTCCACCGTGGGACAGGGGGGCCAGCGGACAGCCCCAGCATTTT	CASPPWDRGASGQPQHF
TRBV7-2	-	TRBJ1-2	-	TGTGCCAGCAGCCCATTAAGATCTAACTATGGCTACACCTTC	CASSPLRSNYGYTF
TRBV7-8	-	TRBJ2-7	many	TGTGCCAGCAGCTTAGGGGGGGGGGCCCCCTACGAGCAGTACTTC	CASSLGGGAPYEQYF
TRBV27	-	TRBJ2-7	-	TGTGCCAGCAGTTTATCTAGTGGCGCCGGGGAACCCTACGAGCAGTACTTC	CASSLSSGAGEPYEQYF
TRBV4-2	-	TRBJ1-1	few	TGTGCCAGCAGCCAATTAGGGGCTAACACTGAAGCTTTCTTT	CASSQLGANTEAFF
TRBV5-1	TRBD1	TRBJ2-7	many	TGCGCCAGCAGCCGACAGGGGGAGGTCTACGAGCAGTACTTC	CASSRQGEVYEQYF
TRBV20-1	-	TRBJ1-1	-	TGCAGTGCTAGAGGAGGAACAGGTTGGACTGAAGCTTTCTTT	CSARGGTGWTEAFF
TRBV6-5	TRBD2	TRBJ2-2	few	TGTGCCAGCAGCCCCCGTGGACGCGGGGGCACCGGGGAGCTGTTTTTT	CASSPRGRGGTGELFF
TRBV6-6	TRBD1	TRBJ1-6	-	TGTGCCAGCAGTAACTTGTGGGACAGGGAGGGCTATTCCCCCCCCCACTTT	CASSNLWDREGYSPPHF
TRBV7-9	-	TRBJ1-1	-	TGTGCCAGCAGCTTACTAGGGGAAGCTTTCTTT	CASSLLGEAFF
TRBV20-1	TRBD2	TRBJ2-7	many	TGCAGTGCTAGAGATAGGTTAACTAGCGGGGGTTACGAGCAGTACTTC	CSARDRLTSGGYEQYF
TRBV5-1	TRBD1	TRBJ1-2	-	TGCGCCAACAGCTTGGAAGGATCAGGGGGCTATGGCTACACCTTC	CANSLEGSGGYGYTF
TRBV7-8	TRBD2	TRBJ2-5	many	TGTGCCAGCAGCCCGACTAGCGGGGGGGCCGGGGGGAAAGAGACCCAGTACTTC	CASSPTSGGAGGKETQYF
TRBV30	TRBD1	TRBJ1-2	many	TGTGCCTCGGACAGGGGATATGGCTACACCTTC	CASDRGYGYTF
TRBV5-1	TRBD1	TRBJ2-1	-	TGCACCAGCAGCTCCGGACAGGGGGCCGACAATGAGCAGTGCTTC	CTSSSGQGADNEQCF
TRBV28	-	TRBJ2-3	many	TGTGCCAGCAGTTTTTCGGATCAGGGGCAGTATTTT	CASSFSDQGQYF
TRBV20-1	TRBD2	TRBJ2-1	many	TGCAGTGCTAGTCTGGCTAGCGGACCCTACAATGAGCAGTTCTTC	CSASLASGPYNEQFF
TRBV6-2/TRBV6-3	TRBD2	TRBJ2-1	many	TGTGCCAGCAGTTTTCATGGGAGGGACTACAATGAGCAGTTCTTC	CASSFHGRDYNEQFF
TRBV7-2	TRBD2	TRBJ2-2	-	TGTGCCAGCAGCCTAACTAGCGGGGGGGTCGGGAACACCGGGGAGCTGTTTTTT	CASSLTSGGVGNTGELFF
TRBV28	TRBD1	TRBJ2-5	once	TGTGCCAGCAGGCCGGGACAGGGGCGCAAGGAGACCCAGTACTTC	CASRPGQGRKETQYF
TRBV28	-	TRBJ1-6	few	TGTGCCAGCAGTTTAGGGGCCGCCTATAATTCACCCCTCCACTTT	CASSLGAAYNSPLHF
TRBV28	TRBD1	TRBJ2-7	-	TGTGCCAGCGAGACTGGGACAGGGCAGTACGAGCAGTACTTC	CASETGTGQYEQYF
TRBV6-1	TRBD2	TRBJ2-1	many	TGTGCCAGCACTGGGGTACAACGGGGGGTCTCCTACAATGAGCAGTTCTTC	CASTGVQRGVSYNEQFF
TRBV6-5	TRBD1	TRBJ2-3	many	TGTGCCAGCAGTTGGGGACAGGGAGCAGATACGCAGTATTTT	CASSWGQGADTQYF
TRBV7-3	TRBD1	TRBJ2-3	many	TGTGCCAGCAGCATGACAGGGGGAGGCACAGATACGCAGTATTTT	CASSMTGGGTDTQYF
TRBV7-2	TRBD1	TRBJ2-1	many	TGTGCCAGCAGCTTAGCCGGGACAGGGTCCTACAATGAGCAGTTCTTC	CASSLAGTGSYNEQFF
TRBV6-1	-	TRBJ1-4	many	TGTGCCAGCCTTGGATGGTGGGAAGAAAAACTGTTTTTT	CASLGWWEEKLFF
TRBV30	-	TRBJ2-7	many	TGTGCCTGGGCGTCCCTCAGCCCCTACGAGCAGTACTTC	CAWASLSPYEQYF
TRBV5-6	-	TRBJ2-6	many	TGTGCCAGCAGCTTGGAAGGAGGTGGGGCCAACGTCCTGACTTTC	CASSLEGGGANVLTF
TRBV29-1	-	TRBJ1-1	-	TGCAGCGTAGACACAGGGACGAACACTGAAACTTTCTTT	CSVDTGTNTETFF
TRBV5-5	-	TRBJ1-6	many	TGTGCCAGCAGCCGGGCAGAGGTTTATTCACCCCTCCACTTT	CASSRAEVYSPLHF
TRBV9	-	TRBJ2-5	many	TGTGCCAGCAGCTCAGGGTCGCCGGGAGAGACCCAGTACTTC	CASSSGSPGETQYF
TRBV4-3	TRBD2	TRBJ2-7	many	TGCGCCAGCAGCCCTACCAGCGGGGCCCCCCGGGAGCAGTACTTC	CASSPTSGAPREQYF